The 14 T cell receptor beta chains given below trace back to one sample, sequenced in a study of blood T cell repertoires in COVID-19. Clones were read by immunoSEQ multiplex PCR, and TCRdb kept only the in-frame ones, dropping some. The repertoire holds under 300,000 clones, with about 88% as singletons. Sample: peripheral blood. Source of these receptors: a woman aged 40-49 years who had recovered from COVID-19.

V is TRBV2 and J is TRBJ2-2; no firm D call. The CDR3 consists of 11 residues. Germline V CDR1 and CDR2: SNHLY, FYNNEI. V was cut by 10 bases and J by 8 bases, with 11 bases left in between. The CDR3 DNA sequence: TGTGCCATTCTCGCGGCGGGGGAGCTGTTTTTT. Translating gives CAILAAGELFF.

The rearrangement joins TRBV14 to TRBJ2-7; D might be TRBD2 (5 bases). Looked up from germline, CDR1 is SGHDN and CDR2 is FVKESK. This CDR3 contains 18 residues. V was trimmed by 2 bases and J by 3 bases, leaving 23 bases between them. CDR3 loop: CASSQFPNASDFNYEQYF. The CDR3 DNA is TGTGCCAGCAGCCAATTCCCCAACGCTTCGGACTTTAACTACGAGCAGTACTTC.

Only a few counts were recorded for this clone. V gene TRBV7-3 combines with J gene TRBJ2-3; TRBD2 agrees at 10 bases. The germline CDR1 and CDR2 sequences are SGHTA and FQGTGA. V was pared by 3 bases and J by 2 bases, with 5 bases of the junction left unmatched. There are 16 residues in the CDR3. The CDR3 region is CASSLSAGGSTDTQYF. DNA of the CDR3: TGTGCCAGCAGCTTGTCAGCGGGGGGGTCCACAGATACGCAGTATTTT.

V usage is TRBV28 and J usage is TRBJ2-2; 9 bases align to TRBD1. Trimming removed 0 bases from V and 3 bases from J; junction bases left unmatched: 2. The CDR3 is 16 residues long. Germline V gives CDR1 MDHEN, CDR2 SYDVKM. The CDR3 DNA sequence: TGTGCCAGCAGTTTATGGACAGGGGGTTACACCGGGGAGCTGTTTTTT. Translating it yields CASSLWTGGYTGELFF.

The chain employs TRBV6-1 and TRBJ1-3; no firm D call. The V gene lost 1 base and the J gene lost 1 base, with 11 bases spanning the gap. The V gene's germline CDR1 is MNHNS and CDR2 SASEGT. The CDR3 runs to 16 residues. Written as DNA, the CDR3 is TGTGCCAGCAGTGAAGTTACTACAATATCTGGAAACACCATATATTTT. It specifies CASSEVTTISGNTIYF.

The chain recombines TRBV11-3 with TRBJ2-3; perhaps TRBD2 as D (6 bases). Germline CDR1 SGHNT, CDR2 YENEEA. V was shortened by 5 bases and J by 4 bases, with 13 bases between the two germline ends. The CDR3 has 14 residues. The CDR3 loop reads CASSLAFIADTQYF. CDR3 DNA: TGTGCCAGCAGCCTAGCGTTTATCGCAGATACGCAGTATTTT.

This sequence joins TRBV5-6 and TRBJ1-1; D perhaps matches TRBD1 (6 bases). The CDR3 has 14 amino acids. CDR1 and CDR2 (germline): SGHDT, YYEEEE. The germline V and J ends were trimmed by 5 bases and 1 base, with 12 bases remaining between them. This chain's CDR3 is CASSFLTGNTEAFF. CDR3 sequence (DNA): TGTGCCAGCAGTTTTCTGACAGGGAACACTGAAGCTTTCTTT.

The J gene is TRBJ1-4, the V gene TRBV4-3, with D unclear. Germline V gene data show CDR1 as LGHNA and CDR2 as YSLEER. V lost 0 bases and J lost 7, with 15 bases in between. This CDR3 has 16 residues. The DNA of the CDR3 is TGCGCCAGCAGCCAAGATACTAGGGCGCGCGGTGAAAAACTGTTTTTT. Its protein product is CASSQDTRARGEKLFF.

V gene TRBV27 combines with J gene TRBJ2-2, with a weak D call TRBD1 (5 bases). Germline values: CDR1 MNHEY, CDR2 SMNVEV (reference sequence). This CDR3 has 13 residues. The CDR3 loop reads CASPETDTGELFF. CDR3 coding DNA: TGTGCTTCCCCCGAGACAGACACCGGGGAGCTGTTTTTT.

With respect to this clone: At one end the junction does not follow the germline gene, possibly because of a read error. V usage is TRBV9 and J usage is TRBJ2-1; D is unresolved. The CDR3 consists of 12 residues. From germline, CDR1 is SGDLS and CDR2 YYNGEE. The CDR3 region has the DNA TGTGCCAGCAGCCCCTCCGACAATGAGCAGTTCTTC. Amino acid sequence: CASSPSDNEQFF.

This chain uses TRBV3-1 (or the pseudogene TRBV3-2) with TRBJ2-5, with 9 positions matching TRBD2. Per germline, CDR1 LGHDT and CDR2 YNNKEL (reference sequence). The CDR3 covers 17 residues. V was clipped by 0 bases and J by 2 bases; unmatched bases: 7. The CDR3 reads CASSQDGPSGEQETQYF. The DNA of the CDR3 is TGTGCCAGCAGCCAAGATGGGCCTAGCGGGGAACAAGAGACCCAGTACTTC.

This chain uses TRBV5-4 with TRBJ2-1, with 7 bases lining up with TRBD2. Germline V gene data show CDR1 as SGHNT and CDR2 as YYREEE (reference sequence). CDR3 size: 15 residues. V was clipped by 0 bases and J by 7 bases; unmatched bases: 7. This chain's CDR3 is CASSLVGGLGNEQFF. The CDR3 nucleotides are TGTGCCAGCAGCTTGGTCGGGGGGTTGGGGAATGAGCAGTTCTTC.

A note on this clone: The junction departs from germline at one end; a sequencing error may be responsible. The CDR3 region has the DNA TGCGCCAGCAGACGGGGACTAAGCGGCCACAACGAGCAGTTCTTC. Translated, it gives CASRRGLSGHNEQFF. The chain couples TRBV5-1 to TRBJ2-1; 7 bases map to TRBD2. This CDR3 is built from 15 residues. The V gene's germline CDR1 is SGHRS and CDR2 YFSETQ.

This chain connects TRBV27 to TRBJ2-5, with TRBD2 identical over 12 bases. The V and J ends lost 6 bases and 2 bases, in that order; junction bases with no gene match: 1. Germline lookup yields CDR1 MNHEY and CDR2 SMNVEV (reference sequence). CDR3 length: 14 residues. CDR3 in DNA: TGTGCCAGCAGGACTAGCGGGAGACAAGAGACCCAGTACTTC. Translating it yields CASRTSGRQETQYF.